This record covers a single T cell receptor beta chain. Its antigen remains unknown. All of the isolated RNA was reverse transcribed, so expressed TCRB transcripts were sequenced. This table comes from immunoSEQ multiplex PCR, and its TCRdb copy is limited to in-frame clones, with some not included. The table has 95,000 to 150,000 clones, 16% seen once; the top ten hold over 2%. Without exception, sorted populations had purity beyond 95%. This entry is derived from a study of beta chain features in type 1 diabetes. General observations from the study: Patients with Type 1 diabetes showed moderately but significantly shorter TCRB CDR3s in all four CD4+ subsets. The similarity of naive, central memory and Treg TCRB repertoires appeared greater among patients than among healthy donors.

The CDR3 contains 15 residues. CDR1 is SGHTA, CDR2 FQGNSA, per germline. V shed 3 bases and J shed 0 bases, with 12 bases lying between them. This rearrangement joins TRBV7-2 to TRBJ2-7; D not certain. The receptor was derived from a man aged 25 to 40 with type 1 diabetes. The sequenced sample consisted of central memory CD4+ T cells from blood. DNA of the CDR3: TGTGCCAGCAGCTTTTCCTTCGGTCTCTCCTACGAGCAGTACTTC. It is translated as CASSFSFGLSYEQYF.